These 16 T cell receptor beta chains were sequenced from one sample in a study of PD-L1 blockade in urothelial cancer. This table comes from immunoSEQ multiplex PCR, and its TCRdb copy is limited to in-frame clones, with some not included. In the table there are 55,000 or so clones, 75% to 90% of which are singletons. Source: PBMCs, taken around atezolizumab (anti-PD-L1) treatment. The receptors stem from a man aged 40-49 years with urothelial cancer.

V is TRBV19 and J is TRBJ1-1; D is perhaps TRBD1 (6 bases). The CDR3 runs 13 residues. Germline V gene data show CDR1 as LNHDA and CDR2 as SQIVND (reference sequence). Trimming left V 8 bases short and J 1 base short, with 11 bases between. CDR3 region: CASSTGQNTEAFF. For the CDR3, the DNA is TGTGCCAGTTCTACAGGGCAGAACACTGAAGCTTTCTTT.

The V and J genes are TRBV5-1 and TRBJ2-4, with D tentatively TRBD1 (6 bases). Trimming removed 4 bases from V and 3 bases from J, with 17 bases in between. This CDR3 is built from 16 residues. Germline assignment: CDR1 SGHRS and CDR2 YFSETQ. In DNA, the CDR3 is TGCGCCAGCAGCCTCCTAACCTCAGGGGTCAAAAACATTCAGTACTTC. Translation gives CASSLLTSGVKNIQYF.

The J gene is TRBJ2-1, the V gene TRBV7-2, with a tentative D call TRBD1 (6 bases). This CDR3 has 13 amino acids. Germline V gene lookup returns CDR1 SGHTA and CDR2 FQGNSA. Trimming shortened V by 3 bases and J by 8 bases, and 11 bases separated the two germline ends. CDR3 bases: TGTGCCAGCAGCTTGAACAGGGACCATGAGCAGTTCTTC. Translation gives CASSLNRDHEQFF.

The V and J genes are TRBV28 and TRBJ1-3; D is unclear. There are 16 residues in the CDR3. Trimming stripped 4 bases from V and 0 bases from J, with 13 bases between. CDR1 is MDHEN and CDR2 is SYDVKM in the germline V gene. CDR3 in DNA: TGTGCCAGCAGTTACCACTCGGTCACCTCTGGAAACACCATATATTTT. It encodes CASSYHSVTSGNTIYF.

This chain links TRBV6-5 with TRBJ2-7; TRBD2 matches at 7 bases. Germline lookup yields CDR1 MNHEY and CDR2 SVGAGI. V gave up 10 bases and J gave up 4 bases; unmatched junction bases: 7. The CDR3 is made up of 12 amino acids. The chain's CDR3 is CATPGTTYEQYF. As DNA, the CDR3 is TGTGCCACGCCCGGGACTACTTACGAGCAGTACTTC.

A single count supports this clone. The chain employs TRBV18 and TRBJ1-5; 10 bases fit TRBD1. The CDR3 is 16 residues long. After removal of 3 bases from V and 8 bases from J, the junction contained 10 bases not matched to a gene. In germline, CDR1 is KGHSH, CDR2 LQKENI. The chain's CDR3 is CASSPGQGSLLEPQHF. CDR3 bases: TGTGCCAGCTCACCGGGACAGGGGTCTCTTTTGGAGCCCCAGCATTTT.

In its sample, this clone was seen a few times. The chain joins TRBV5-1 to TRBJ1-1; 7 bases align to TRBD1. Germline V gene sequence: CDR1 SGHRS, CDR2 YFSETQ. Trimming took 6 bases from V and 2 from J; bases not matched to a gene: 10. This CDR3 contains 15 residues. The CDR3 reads CASNTMTGLNTEAFF. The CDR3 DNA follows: TGCGCCAGCAACACCATGACAGGGCTCAACACTGAAGCTTTCTTT.

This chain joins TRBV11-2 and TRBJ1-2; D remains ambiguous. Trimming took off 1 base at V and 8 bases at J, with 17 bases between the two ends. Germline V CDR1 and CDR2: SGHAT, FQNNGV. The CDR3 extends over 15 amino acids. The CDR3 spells CASSLGLGEWSGYTF. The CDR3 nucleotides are TGTGCCAGCAGCTTAGGGCTCGGGGAGTGGAGCGGCTACACCTTC.

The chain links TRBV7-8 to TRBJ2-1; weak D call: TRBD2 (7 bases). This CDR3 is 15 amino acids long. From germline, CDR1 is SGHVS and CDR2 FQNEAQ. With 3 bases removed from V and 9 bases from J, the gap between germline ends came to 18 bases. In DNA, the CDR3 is TGTGCCAGCAGCTTCTCTTCCAGGGGAGGGGGTGAGCAGTTCTTC. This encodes CASSFSSRGGGEQFF.

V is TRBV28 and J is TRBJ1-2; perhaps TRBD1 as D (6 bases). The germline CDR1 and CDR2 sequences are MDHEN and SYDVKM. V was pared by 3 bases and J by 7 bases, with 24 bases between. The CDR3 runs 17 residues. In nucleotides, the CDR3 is TGTGCCAGCAGTTTGACGGGGGGCGGCGGGATACTTGGTGGCTACACCTTC. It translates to CASSLTGGGGILGGYTF.

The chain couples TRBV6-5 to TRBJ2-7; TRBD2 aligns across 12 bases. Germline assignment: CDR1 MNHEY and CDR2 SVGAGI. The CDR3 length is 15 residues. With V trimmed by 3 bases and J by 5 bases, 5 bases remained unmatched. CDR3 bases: TGTGCCAGCAGTTATAGGACTAGCGGGATTCACGAGCAGTACTTC. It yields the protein CASSYRTSGIHEQYF.

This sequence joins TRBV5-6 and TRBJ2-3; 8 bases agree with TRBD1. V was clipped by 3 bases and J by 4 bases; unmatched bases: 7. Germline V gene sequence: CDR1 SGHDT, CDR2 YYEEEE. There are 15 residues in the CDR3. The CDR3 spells CASSYGQGMADTQYF. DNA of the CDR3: TGTGCCAGCAGCTACGGACAGGGAATGGCAGATACGCAGTATTTT. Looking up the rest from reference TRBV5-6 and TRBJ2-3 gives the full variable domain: DAGVTQSPTHLIKTRGQQVTLRCSPKSGHDTVSWYQQALGQGPQFIFQYYEEEERQRGNFPDRFSGHQFPNYSSELNVNALLLGDSALYLCASSYGQGMADTQYFGPGTRLTVL.

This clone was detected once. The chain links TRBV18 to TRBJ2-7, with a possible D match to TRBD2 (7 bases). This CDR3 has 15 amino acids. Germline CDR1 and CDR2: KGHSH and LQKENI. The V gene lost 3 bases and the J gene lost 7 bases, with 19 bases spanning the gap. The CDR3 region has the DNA TGTGCCAGCTCACCGTCCGTGGGGGGGCTAGGGGAGCAGTACTTC. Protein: CASSPSVGGLGEQYF. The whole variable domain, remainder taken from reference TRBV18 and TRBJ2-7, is NAGVMQNPRHLVRRRGQEARLRCSPMKGHSHVYWYRQLPEEGLKFMVYLQKENIIDESGMPKERFSAEFPKEGPSILRIQQVVRGDSAAYFCASSPSVGGLGEQYFGPGTRLTVT.

The CDR3 loop reads CASSLGQNSNEKLFF. CDR3 bases: TGCGCCAGCAGCTTGGGACAGAATTCTAATGAAAAACTGTTTTTT. This sequence joins TRBV5-1 and TRBJ1-4, with a possible D match to TRBD1 (5 bases). V was pared by 0 bases and J by 3 bases, with 9 bases between. In germline, CDR1 is SGHRS, CDR2 YFSETQ. The CDR3 sequence is 15 residues long.

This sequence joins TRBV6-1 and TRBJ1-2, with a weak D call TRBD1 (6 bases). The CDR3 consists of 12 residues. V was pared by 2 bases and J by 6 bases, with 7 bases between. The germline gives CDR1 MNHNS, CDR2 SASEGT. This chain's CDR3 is CASSEQGNGYTF. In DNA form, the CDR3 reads TGTGCCAGCAGTGAACAGGGGAATGGCTACACCTTC.

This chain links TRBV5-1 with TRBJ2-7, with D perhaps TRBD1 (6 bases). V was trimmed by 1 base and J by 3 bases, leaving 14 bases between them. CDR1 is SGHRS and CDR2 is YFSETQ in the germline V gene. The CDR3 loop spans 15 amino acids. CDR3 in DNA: TGCGCCAGCAGCTTGTCGCCAGGGGCGAGCTACGAGCAGTACTTC. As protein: CASSLSPGASYEQYF.